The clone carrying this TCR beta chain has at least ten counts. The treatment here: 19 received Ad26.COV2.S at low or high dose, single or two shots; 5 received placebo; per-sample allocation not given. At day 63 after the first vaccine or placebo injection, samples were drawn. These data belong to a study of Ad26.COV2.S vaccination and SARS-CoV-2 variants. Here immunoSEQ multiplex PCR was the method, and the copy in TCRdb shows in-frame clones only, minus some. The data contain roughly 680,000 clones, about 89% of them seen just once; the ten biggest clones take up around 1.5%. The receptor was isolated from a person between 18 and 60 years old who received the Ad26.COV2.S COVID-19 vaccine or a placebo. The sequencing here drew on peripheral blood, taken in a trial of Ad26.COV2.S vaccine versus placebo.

For the CDR3, the DNA is TGTGCCAGCAGCTTAGTGGGGGGGCGGGTTGAGCAGTTCTTC. Its protein product is CASSLVGGRVEQFF. The chain recombines TRBV11-2 with TRBJ2-1, with D perhaps TRBD2 (7 bases). Germline-derived CDR1 and CDR2 are SGHAT and FQNNGV. The V end was cut by 1 base, the J end by 9 bases, with 13 bases between. The CDR3 covers 14 residues. The whole variable domain, filled in from reference TRBV11-2 and TRBJ2-1, reads EAGVAQSPRYKIIEKRQSVAFWCNPISGHATLYWYQQILGQGPKLLIQFQNNGVVDDSQLPKDRFSAERLKGVDSTLKIQPAKLEDSAVYLCASSLVGGRVEQFFGPGTRLTVL.